This is a list of T cell receptor beta chains from one sample in a study of T-cell memory formation after mild COVID-19. TCRdb itself ran the 5' RACE reads through MiXCR, one entry per CDR3 protein. The table includes 250,000 to 350,000 distinct CDR3 sequences, 14% detected once. Material for sequencing was PBMCs or a T cell subset sorted from them (not recorded which). These receptor sequences come from a young man who had mild COVID-19 (a few samples of this study predate the infection). Cell type and time point are not known. CDR3s include the opening cysteine and the closing phenylalanine or tryptophan. Each record gives: J gene, V gene, clone size, CDR3 length, D gene, CDR3 protein, CDR3 DNA. D genes are given only for firm matches. Rows give clone size only sometimes, using once, few, many, or a class for an expanded clone.

>TRBJ2-1|TRBV6-2/TRBV6-3|few|16|.
CASSPRPRREADEQFF
TGTGCCAGCAGCCCCCGGCCAAGGAGGGAGGCCGATGAGCAGTTCTTC
>TRBJ2-3|TRBV20-1|few|16|TRBD2
CSAAGRRGGGRDTQYF
TGCAGTGCCGCAGGCCGCCGCGGGGGAGGTAGAGATACGCAGTATTTT
>TRBJ2-3|TRBV6-2/TRBV6-3|few|17|TRBD2
CASSYSQRGRSTDTQYF
TGTGCCAGCAGTTACTCTCAGCGGGGCCGATCCACAGATACGCAGTATTTT
>TRBJ1-2|TRBV7-6|few|15|TRBD1
CASSLGTGVSYGYTF
TGTGCCAGCAGCTTAGGGACAGGGGTCTCCTATGGCTACACCTTC
>TRBJ2-7|TRBV6-5|few|14|.
CASSYSAAAYEQYF
TGTGCCAGCAGTTACTCGGCGGCAGCCTACGAGCAGTACTTC
>TRBJ2-1|TRBV20-1|few|14|.
CSAAHRDSNNEQFF
TGCAGTGCTGCACACCGGGACTCCAACAATGAGCAGTTCTTC
>TRBJ1-1|TRBV4-1|few|12|.
CASSWGGSEAFF
TGCGCCAGCAGTTGGGGGGGGTCTGAAGCTTTCTTT
>TRBJ2-3|TRBV19|.|15|TRBD2
CASSMGTSAADTQYF
TGTGCCAGTAGTATGGGGACTAGCGCCGCAGATACGCAGTATTTT
>TRBJ2-2|TRBV20-1|few|12|.
CSARDSPGELFF
TGCAGTGCTAGAGATTCACCCGGGGAGCTGTTTTTT
>TRBJ2-5|TRBV15|.|14|.
CATSTRVLQETQYF
TGTGCCACCAGCACCCGGGTCCTGCAAGAGACCCAGTACTTC
>TRBJ2-2|TRBV2|.|15|.
CASSGTPGDPGELFF
TGTGCCAGCAGTGGAACACCAGGGGATCCCGGGGAGCTGTTTTTT
>TRBJ1-1|TRBV7-2|few|19|TRBD1
CASSRDRGRAGHLNTEAFF
TGTGCCAGCAGCCGAGACAGGGGGCGGGCGGGTCACCTGAACACTGAAGCTTTCTTT
>TRBJ2-7|TRBV29-1|.|15|TRBD1
CSVEFRGTGKSMQYF
TGCAGCGTTGAATTTCGCGGGACAGGGAAGTCAATGCAGTACTTC
>TRBJ2-3|TRBV7-3|.|15|.
CASTPGVMSTDTQYF
TGTGCCAGCACCCCAGGGGTAATGAGCACAGATACGCAGTATTTT
>TRBJ2-5|TRBV7-9|many|11|TRBD1
CASGTVETQYF
TGTGCCAGTGGGACAGTGGAGACCCAGTACTTC
>TRBJ2-1|TRBV7-6|few|15|TRBD1
CASSLDRVVADEQFF
TGTGCCAGCAGCCTCGACAGGGTGGTAGCTGATGAGCAGTTCTTC
>TRBJ2-5|TRBV28|few|13|.
CASTGFPQETQYF
TGTGCCAGCACTGGGTTCCCACAAGAGACCCAGTACTTC